This is a list of T cell receptor beta chains from one sample in a study of OX40 agonist ivuxolimab in advanced cancers. Produced via immunoSEQ multiplex PCR; TCRdb's table is partial and in-frame only. The data contain roughly 50,000 clones, 60% to 80% of them singletons. The sequences come from CD4+ or CD8+ T cells sorted from blood, collected in a trial of the OX40 agonist ivuxolimab. The source is an adult with an advanced solid tumor such as melanoma, head and neck, liver or kidney cancer. Both conserved end residues are part of each CDR3. The order of the fields is D gene, J gene, V gene, clone size, CDR3 protein, CDR3 DNA. A D gene is named only where the DNA matches it firmly. Some rows have no size entry. The others give once, few or many, or a class for an expanded clone.

TRBD1 TRBJ2-7 TRBV18 - CASSPPTGFTSYEQYF TGTGCCAGCTCACCCCCGACAGGGTTTACGTCCTACGAGCAGTACTTC
- TRBJ2-1 TRBV7-3 - CASSSRGSSYNEQFF TGTGCCAGCAGCTCGCGGGGTAGCTCCTACAATGAGCAGTTCTTC
- TRBJ2-1 TRBV21-1 - CASSNKTLAFF TGTGCCAGCAGCAATAAAACCCTCGCGTTCTTC
- TRBJ2-1 TRBV7-2 few CASSQPPLYNEQFF TGTGCCAGCAGCCAGCCCCCACTTTACAATGAGCAGTTCTTC
TRBD2 TRBJ2-3 TRBV5-1 - CASSLTSGGHTDTQYF TGCGCCAGCAGCTTGACTAGCGGGGGGCACACAGATACGCAGTATTTT
- TRBJ1-2 TRBV4-1 once CASSQLRDITF TGTGCCAGCAGCCAGCTCCGGGACATAACCTTC
- TRBJ2-7 TRBV7-8 few CASSLSRDYEQYF TGTGCCAGCAGCTTAAGCAGAGACTACGAGCAGTACTTC
TRBD2 TRBJ2-3 TRBV5-1 - CASSLRAGGTDTQYF TGCGCCAGCAGCTTGAGAGCGGGAGGGACAGATACGCAGTATTTT
- TRBJ1-1 TRBV7-6 - CASSPIENTEAFF TGTGCCAGCAGCCCGATAGAGAACACTGAAGCTTTCTTT
- TRBJ1-3 TRBV7-2 - CASSPLVLTRNTIYF TGTGCCAGCAGCCCTTTAGTACTGACTAGAAACACCATATATTTT
TRBD1 TRBJ2-2 TRBV5-1 once CASRPIEQGIYGELFF TGCGCCAGCAGGCCTATTGAACAGGGGATCTACGGGGAGCTGTTTTTT
TRBD1 TRBJ1-5 TRBV19 - CASSPQGGAVQPQHF TGTGCCAGTAGTCCCCAGGGGGGGGCCGTTCAGCCCCAGCATTTT
TRBD2 TRBJ2-3 TRBV7-2 - CAIGRGLAGGATDTQYF TGTGCCATCGGTCGGGGACTAGCGGGGGGGGCGACAGATACGCAGTATTTT
- TRBJ1-1 TRBV5-1 few CASSLGQENTEAFF TGCGCCAGCAGCTTGGGACAGGAGAACACTGAAGCTTTCTTT
TRBD2 TRBJ2-5 TRBV5-5 - CASRAGGQETQYF TGTGCCAGCAGAGCGGGGGGGCAAGAGACCCAGTACTTC
TRBD1 TRBJ1-6 TRBV28 - CASSIQGLNNSPLHF TGTGCCAGCAGCATACAGGGGCTCAATAATTCACCCCTCCACTTT
TRBD1 TRBJ1-2 TRBV4-1 - CASSQATGTGGVGYTF TGCGCCAGCAGCCAAGCCACCGGGACAGGGGGTGTTGGCTACACCTTC
- TRBJ2-7 TRBV21-1 - CASSKRSGQRYYEQYF TGTGCCAGCAGCAAACGGTCGGGGCAAAGGTACTACGAGCAGTACTTC
- TRBJ2-2 TRBV29-1 - CSAHDPGGELFF TGCAGCGCGCATGACCCGGGGGGGGAGCTGTTTTTT
- TRBJ2-5 TRBV6-6 - CASSSLGPETQYF TGTGCCAGCAGCTCCCTCGGGCCGGAGACCCAGTACTTC
- TRBJ1-2 TRBV9 - CASSVAVLNYGYTF TGTGCCAGCAGCGTAGCGGTCCTTAACTATGGCTACACCTTC
- TRBJ2-7 TRBV5-5 once CASSLVGLVGEQYF TGTGCCAGCAGCTTGGTTGGCCTCGTCGGCGAGCAGTACTTC
- TRBJ2-3 TRBV7-7 - CASSLGSADTQYF TGTGCCAGCAGCTTAGGGTCTGCAGATACGCAGTATTTT
TRBD1 TRBJ1-2 TRBV2 - CASEGAWSYGYTF TGTGCCAGCGAGGGGGCATGGAGCTATGGCTACACCTTC
TRBD1 TRBJ2-7 TRBV7-9 - CASSLGQGINEQYF TGTGCCAGCAGCTTAGGACAGGGGATCAACGAGCAGTACTTC
- TRBJ2-3 TRBV12-5 - CASASRLSDTQYF TGTGCTAGTGCCTCTCGTTTATCAGATACGCAGTATTTT
- TRBJ2-3 TRBV9 once CASSPRGASTDTQYF TGTGCCAGCAGCCCCCGAGGGGCCTCCACAGATACGCAGTATTTT
- TRBJ2-7 TRBV19 medium-sized CASSGAGEETYEQYF TGTGCCAGTAGTGGGGCAGGGGAGGAAACCTACGAGCAGTACTTC
- TRBJ1-2 TRBV19 - CASTRGVRNYGYTF TGTGCCAGTACCCGGGGAGTACGTAACTATGGCTACACCTTC
- TRBJ1-2 TRBV18 - CASSQNTFDFYGYTF TGTGCCAGCTCACAAAACACCTTCGACTTCTATGGCTACACCTTC
TRBD2 TRBJ2-1 TRBV7-9 - CASSSSGSPMGEQFF TGTGCCAGCAGCTCCAGCGGGAGCCCCATGGGGGAGCAGTTCTTC
TRBD1 TRBJ2-3 TRBV5-1 - CASAPGQGADTQYF TGCGCCAGTGCACCGGGACAGGGGGCAGATACGCAGTATTTT
- TRBJ2-7 TRBV15 - CATSWTRGVGYEQYF TGTGCCACCAGTTGGACACGGGGAGTGGGGTACGAGCAGTACTTC
- TRBJ2-4 TRBV7-2 - CASSLDPRKWDIQYF TGTGCCAGCAGCTTAGACCCCCGGAAGTGGGACATTCAGTACTTC
TRBD2 TRBJ2-3 TRBV4-1 - CASSQTSGRDLSTDTQYF TGCGCCAGCAGCCAGACTAGCGGGAGGGACCTTAGCACAGATACGCAGTATTTT
- TRBJ1-6 TRBV7-9 - CASSLFGSDNSPLHF TGTGCCAGCAGCCTGTTCGGTTCCGATAATTCACCCCTCCACTTT
- TRBJ2-7 TRBV11-2 - CASSPIYTAGEQYF TGTGCCAGCAGCCCTATCTACACGGCAGGCGAGCAGTACTTC
TRBD2 TRBJ2-1 TRBV18 - CASSPGLAGGNEQFF TGTGCCAGCTCACCCGGGCTAGCGGGGGGAAATGAGCAGTTCTTC
TRBD2 TRBJ2-1 TRBV7-3 once CASSSEPGLANPNEQFF TGTGCCAGCAGCTCTGAACCGGGACTAGCAAATCCCAATGAGCAGTTCTTC
- TRBJ2-5 TRBV7-3 - CASSLSNRETQYF TGTGCCAGCAGCTTAAGCAACAGGGAGACCCAGTACTTC
TRBD1 TRBJ1-2 TRBV7-2 - CASSRDRWVGYTF TGTGCCAGCAGCCGGGACAGGTGGGTCGGCTACACCTTC
- TRBJ2-7 TRBV5-1 - CASRKLGEQYF TGCGCCAGCAGAAAGCTCGGGGAGCAGTACTTC